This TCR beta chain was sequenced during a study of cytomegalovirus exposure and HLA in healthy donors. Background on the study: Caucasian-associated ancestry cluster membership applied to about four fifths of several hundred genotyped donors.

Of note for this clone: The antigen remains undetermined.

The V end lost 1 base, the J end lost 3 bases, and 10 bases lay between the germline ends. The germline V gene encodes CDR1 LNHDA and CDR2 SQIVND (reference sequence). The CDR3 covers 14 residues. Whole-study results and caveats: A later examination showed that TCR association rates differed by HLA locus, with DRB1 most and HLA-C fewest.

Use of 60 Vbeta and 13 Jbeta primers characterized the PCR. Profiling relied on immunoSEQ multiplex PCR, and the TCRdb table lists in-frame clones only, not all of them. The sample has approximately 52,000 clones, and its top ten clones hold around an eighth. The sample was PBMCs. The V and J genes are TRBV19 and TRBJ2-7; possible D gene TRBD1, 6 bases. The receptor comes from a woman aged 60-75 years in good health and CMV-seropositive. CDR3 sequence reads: CASSIGQGLYEQYF. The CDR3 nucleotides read TGTGCCAGTAGTATAGGCCAGGGGCTCTACGAGCAGTACTTC.